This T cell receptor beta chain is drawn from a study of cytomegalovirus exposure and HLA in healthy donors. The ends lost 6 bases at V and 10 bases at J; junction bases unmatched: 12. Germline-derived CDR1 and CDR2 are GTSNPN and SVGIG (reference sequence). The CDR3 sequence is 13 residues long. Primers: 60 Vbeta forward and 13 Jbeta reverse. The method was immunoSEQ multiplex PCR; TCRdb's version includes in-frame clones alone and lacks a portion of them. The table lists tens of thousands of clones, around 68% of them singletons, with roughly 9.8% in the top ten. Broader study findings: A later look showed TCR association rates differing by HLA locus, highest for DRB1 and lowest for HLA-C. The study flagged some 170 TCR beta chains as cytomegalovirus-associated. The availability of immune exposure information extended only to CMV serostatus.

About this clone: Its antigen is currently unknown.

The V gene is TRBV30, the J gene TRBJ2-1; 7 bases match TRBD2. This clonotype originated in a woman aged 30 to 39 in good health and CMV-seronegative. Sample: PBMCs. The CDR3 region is CACTGTILLEQFF. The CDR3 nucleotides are TGTGCCTGTACCGGGACTATTCTTCTCGAGCAGTTCTTC.